The sequence of this TCR beta chain was determined in a study of T cells in Graves' hyperthyroidism and ophthalmopathy. Amplification yielded TCR beta CDR3 regions, with RNA transcripts as the source. The HTBI primer set was used in a first-round RT-PCR of the TCR CDR3. A single record per CDR3 protein comes from TCRdb applying MiXCR to the multiplex PCR reads. The sample contains 200,000 to 250,000 distinct CDR3 sequences, about 18% of which appear only once. The origin of this receptor is a man aged 35-49 years with Graves' hyperthyroidism. Sequenced sample: blood.

In DNA, the CDR3 is TGCGCCAGCGCCACAGCAGGACGAGACCAAGGGTACTTC. Amino acid sequence: CASATAGRDQGYF. V is TRBV5-1 and J is TRBJ2-5; D remains unclear. CDR1 and CDR2 (germline): SGHRS, YFSETQ. Between the trimmed V and J ends, which lost 7 bases and 13 bases, there was a span of 23 bases. The CDR3 consists of 13 residues.